What follows is one T cell receptor beta chain and its context. The data derive from a study of blood T cell repertoires in COVID-19. Study in general: Donors in the United States, Italy and Spain gave samples during acute or convalescent COVID-19. PBMCs, B-cell-depleted T cells, or T cells were the source of the cDNA or gDNA that made up the material.

Authors' analysis steps: Estimation of nucleated cell counts relied on the amplification of reference gene primers. Assay used: immunoSEQ multiplex PCR; TCRdb lists only in-frame clones, some missing. Clone size and the V and J calls come from that table; the DNA yielded D and trimming. The sample gives some 200,000 clones, approximately 91% of which show up once; more than 4.5% is in the top ten. CDR3 length equals 16 residues. Trimming stripped 4 bases from V and 1 base from J, with 14 bases between. Looked up from germline, CDR1 is SGHRS and CDR2 is YFSETQ. Sequenced sample: peripheral blood. This receptor was identified in a woman aged 40 to 55 with acute or convalescent COVID-19. The chain has TRBV5-1 and TRBJ2-2; unclear D gene. CDR3 sequence: CASSIETRQNTGELFF. For the CDR3, the DNA is TGCGCCAGCAGCATAGAAACGAGACAGAACACCGGGGAGCTGTTTTTT.